The clone carrying this T cell receptor (beta chain) was detected only a few times. Its specificity is unknown. Deletions cut 0 bases from V and 5 bases from J, with 14 bases between. Germline values: CDR1 SGHRS, CDR2 YFSETQ. The CDR3 is made up of 15 amino acids. The record originates from a study of T-cell memory formation after mild COVID-19. Study as a whole: The two donors had largely donor-specific TCR clusters. The study's findings and limits: There were some responding clones in pre-infection memory, which suggested that cross-reactive memory had joined.

TCRdb passed the 5' RACE reads through MiXCR, listing each CDR3 protein once. The sample consists of a few hundred thousand distinct CDR3 sequences, around 15% of them appearing once. This clonotype originated in a man younger than 35 who had mild COVID-19 (a few samples of this study predate the infection). Cell type and time point are not known. The chain employs TRBV5-1 and TRBJ2-5; D is uncertain. Sequencing used PBMCs or a T cell subset sorted from them (not recorded which). The CDR3 DNA sequence: TGCGCCAGCAGCTTGGGAGCAGGCAGGATGGAGACCCAGTACTTC. This translates into CASSLGAGRMETQYF.